This TCR beta chain was sequenced in a study of blood T cell repertoires in COVID-19. Study as a whole: From the United States, Italy and Spain came samples of acute and convalescent COVID-19. T cells, B-cell-depleted T cells, or PBMCs supplied cDNA or gDNA.

TCRdb keeps only in-frame clones here, not all; method: immunoSEQ multiplex PCR. The sample lists approximately 42,000 clones; roughly 74% were seen once. V lost 3 bases, J lost 9 bases, and 7 bases stayed unmatched. In germline, CDR1 is MNHNS, CDR2 SASEGT. This CDR3 has 16 residues. The sequenced sample consisted of peripheral blood. The rearrangement links TRBV6-1 to TRBJ2-1; TRBD2 agrees at 14 bases. This receptor was obtained from an elderly man with acute or convalescent COVID-19. CDR3 sequence: CASSDPGLAGGTEQFF. Here the CDR3 DNA reads TGTGCCAGCAGTGATCCCGGACTAGCGGGAGGAACTGAGCAGTTCTTC.